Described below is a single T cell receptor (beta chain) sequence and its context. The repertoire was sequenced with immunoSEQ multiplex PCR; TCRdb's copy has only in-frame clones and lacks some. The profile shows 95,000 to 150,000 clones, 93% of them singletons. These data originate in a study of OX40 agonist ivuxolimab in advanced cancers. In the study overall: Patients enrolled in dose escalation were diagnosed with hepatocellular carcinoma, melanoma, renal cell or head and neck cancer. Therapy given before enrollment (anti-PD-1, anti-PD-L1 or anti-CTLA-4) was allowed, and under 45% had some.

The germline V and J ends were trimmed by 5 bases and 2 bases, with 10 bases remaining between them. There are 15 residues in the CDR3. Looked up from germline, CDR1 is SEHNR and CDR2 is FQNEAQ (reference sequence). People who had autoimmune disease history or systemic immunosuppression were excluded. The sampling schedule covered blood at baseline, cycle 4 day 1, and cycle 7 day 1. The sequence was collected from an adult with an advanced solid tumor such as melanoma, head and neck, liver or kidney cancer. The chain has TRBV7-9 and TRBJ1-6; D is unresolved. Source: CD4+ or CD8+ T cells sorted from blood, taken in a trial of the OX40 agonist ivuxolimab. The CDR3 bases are TGTGCCAGCAGCCCCCCCGGGACCTATAATTCACCCCTCCACTTT. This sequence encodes CASSPPGTYNSPLHF.